The entry below describes one TCR beta chain. This sample is part of a study of metastatic and nonmetastatic thyroid tumors. Using MiXCR, TCRdb re-called clones from the PCR reads. The table records about 16,000 clones, around 31% of them present only once. Thyroid surgery was preceded by no treatment in any patient. Trimming cost V 2 bases and J 6 bases; bases outside gene matches: 3. There are 14 residues in the CDR3. The germline gives CDR1 GTSNPN, CDR2 SVGIG (reference sequence). The chain employs TRBV30 and TRBJ2-1, with 11 bases that match TRBD1. The sample taken for sequencing was tumor tissue. The sequence came from a male donor with papillary thyroid cancer or a benign thyroid nodule (not recorded which). Some clones in this sample may be carry-over from other donors' samples. The CDR3 loop reads CAWSHGTGGNEQFF. The CDR3 nucleotides read TGTGCCTGGAGTCACGGGACAGGGGGCAATGAGCAGTTCTTC.